The next 24 T cell receptor beta chains were all read from a single sample in a study of CD8+CD57+ T cells in acquired aplastic anemia (dated by TCRdb to the late 2010s). Expansion of CD8+CD57+ cells had been shown by flow cytometry in the patients chosen for sequencing. The listed sequencing device is Illumina HiSeq 2000. Genomic DNA was used as template for profiling of TCR beta VDJ combinations and CDR3 sequences. TCRdb reanalyzed the raw reads on its own, using fastp at Q25 for trimming and MiXCR for clone calling, and kept in-frame beta chains. Here each entry gathers all rows of one CDR3 protein and keeps the most common genes and DNA. Across this sample there are 150,000 to 200,000 distinct CDR3 sequences, with more than 45% seen only once. Jointly, the top ten make up around 3% of the sample. The sample comprised sorted CD4+, CD8+, or CD8+CD57+ T cells (not recorded which) from PBMCs. The receptors stem from a human donor with aplastic anemia.

This rearrangement joins TRBV24-1 to TRBJ1-2; D unresolved. CDR1 and CDR2 (germline): KGHDR, SFDVKD. The CDR3 is 14 residues long. Trimming removed 5 bases from V and 1 base from J, with 10 bases in between. CDR3 region: CATSGAALNYGYTF. In DNA, the CDR3 is TGTGCCACCAGTGGGGCAGCGCTTAACTATGGCTACACCTTC.

The sample holds many counts of this clonotype. V gene TRBV7-2 combines with J gene TRBJ1-5; D gene ambiguous. This CDR3 region has 12 residues. CDR1 is SGHTA, CDR2 FQGNSA, per germline. Trimming removed 4 bases at V and 7 bases at J, with 8 bases between. CDR3 sequence (DNA): TGTGCCAGCAGCTACCGTCTACAGCCCCAGCATTTT. Encoded protein: CASSYRLQPQHF.

At least ten counts were recorded for this clonotype. This chain connects TRBV20-1 to TRBJ2-2; TRBD2 matches 8 bases. V trimming: 3 bases; J trimming: 4 bases; junction bases outside the gene matches: 7. CDR3 size: 15 residues. Germline CDR1 reads DFQATT; CDR2 reads SNEGSKA (reference sequence). In DNA, the CDR3 is TGCAGTGCTAGCAGCGGGAGCGGGAGCACCGGGGAGCTGTTTTTT. Translation: CSASSGSGSTGELFF.

The sample holds many counts of this clonotype. The chain is built from TRBV6-6 and TRBJ2-5, with a tentative D call TRBD2 (6 bases). The CDR3 totals 13 residues. Trimming cost V 6 bases and J 6 bases, with 14 bases left between them. The germline V gene has CDR1 MNHNY and CDR2 SVGAGI (reference sequence). DNA of the CDR3: TGTGCCAGCAGGGGGGGTGGGCAGAAGACCCAGTACTTC. It translates to CASRGGGQKTQYF.

J is TRBJ2-1 and V is TRBV5-6; 8 nucleotides match TRBD1. With 3 bases clipped from V and 12 bases from J, the junction kept 17 bases outside the gene matches. Germline V gene lookup returns CDR1 SGHDT and CDR2 YYEEEE. This CDR3 spans 16 amino acids. Written as DNA, the CDR3 is TGTGCCAGCAGCTGGGGACAGGTTAAAACCCGGCAAGGGCAGTTCTTC. Translating it yields CASSWGQVKTRQGQFF.

Remarks on this clonotype: This CDR3 is missing its conserved last phenylalanine or tryptophan, likely due to a read error. CDR3 in amino acids: CASSQGPFETQYL. The CDR3 DNA reads as TGTGCCAGCAGCCAAGGTCCCTTTGAGACCCAGTACCTC. This rearrangement joins TRBV7-8 to TRBJ2-5; D unclear. V was trimmed by 5 bases and J by 5 bases, leaving 12 bases between them. The CDR3 has 13 residues. Germline CDR1 SGHVS, CDR2 FQNEAQ.

In this sample, this clonotype turned up many times. The V gene is TRBV19, the J gene TRBJ1-5, with 8 bases fitting TRBD1. Germline V gives CDR1 LNHDA, CDR2 SQIVND (reference sequence). V gave up 4 bases and J gave up 0 bases; unmatched junction bases: 5. This CDR3 contains 16 residues. The CDR3 loop reads CASSRIDRGSNQPQHF. CDR3 coding DNA: TGTGCCAGTAGTAGGATCGACAGGGGTAGCAATCAGCCCCAGCATTTT.

V usage is TRBV7-6 and J usage is TRBJ1-6; 10 bases are a match to TRBD1. J was trimmed by 7 bases and V by 5 bases; bases with no gene match: 8. Germline V CDR1 and CDR2: SGHVS, FNYEAQ. The CDR3 is made up of 16 amino acids. The CDR3 loop is CASSIGQGVGNSPLHF. The DNA of the CDR3 is TGTGCCAGCAGCATCGGACAGGGGGTTGGAAATTCACCCCTCCACTTT.

This clonotype was found many times. This rearrangement joins TRBV14 to TRBJ2-2; D not certain. Trimming removed 1 base from V and 7 bases from J, with 10 bases in between. The CDR3 consists of 14 residues. In germline, CDR1 is SGHDN, CDR2 FVKESK. The CDR3: CASSQASLLGELFF. CDR3 nucleotides: TGTGCCAGCAGCCAAGCCTCACTTCTCGGGGAGCTGTTTTTT.

This clonotype was seen many times. The V gene is TRBV10-3, the J gene TRBJ2-5; 10 nucleotides match TRBD2. The germline V gene encodes CDR1 ENHRY and CDR2 SYGVKD. The V and J ends lost 3 bases and 4 bases, in that order; junction bases with no gene match: 5. The CDR3 is made up of 15 amino acids. The CDR3 coding sequence is TGTGCCATCAGTGACACTAGCGGGGCGGGAGAGACCCAGTACTTC. This translates into CAISDTSGAGETQYF.

V is TRBV20-1 and J is TRBJ2-5; a possible D gene is TRBD2 (6 bases). The CDR3 covers 14 residues. Trimming took 6 bases from V and 5 from J, leaving 19 bases between them. Germline V gene lookup returns CDR1 DFQATT and CDR2 SNEGSKA (reference sequence). CDR3 residues: CSAGTGTLGETQYF. As DNA, the CDR3 is TGCAGTGCGGGAACCGGGACTCTCGGGGAGACCCAGTACTTC.

The CDR3 DNA sequence: TGTGCCAGCAGCCTCGGACAGGGGGGCTACAATGAGCAGTTCTTC. Its translation is CASSLGQGGYNEQFF. The rearrangement uses TRBV28 and TRBJ2-1; 10 nucleotides match TRBD1. With V trimmed by 6 bases and J by 3 bases, 5 bases remained unmatched. Per germline, CDR1 MDHEN and CDR2 SYDVKM. This CDR3 is 15 amino acids long.

The chain couples TRBV24-1 to TRBJ1-2; 12 positions match TRBD1. V lost 3 bases, J lost 4 bases, and 8 bases stayed unmatched. CDR1 KGHDR and CDR2 SFDVKD come from the germline V gene. The CDR3 length is 17 residues. In DNA form, the CDR3 reads TGTGCCACCAGTGATATAGGGACAGGGGGCTTTAGCTATGGCTACACCTTC. It is translated as CATSDIGTGGFSYGYTF.

The chain carries TRBV7-9 and TRBJ1-2; 7 bases match TRBD1. The germline CDR1 and CDR2 sequences are SEHNR and FQNEAQ (reference sequence). CDR3 length equals 14 residues. With V trimmed by 6 bases and J by 3 bases, 7 bases remained unmatched. The CDR3 sequence: CASSGRQGYYGYTF. CDR3 DNA sequence: TGTGCCAGCAGTGGGAGACAGGGCTACTATGGCTACACCTTC.

This clonotype showed up many times. The CDR3 nucleotides read TGCAGTGCTAGAGATAGTACAGGGTACTCCTACGAGCAGTACTTC. This encodes CSARDSTGYSYEQYF. V gene TRBV20-1 combines with J gene TRBJ2-7; D is perhaps TRBD1 (6 bases). With 0 bases removed from V and 0 bases from J, the gap between germline ends came to 12 bases. The CDR3 contains 15 residues. In germline, CDR1 is DFQATT, CDR2 SNEGSKA (reference sequence).

The V gene is TRBV4-2, the J gene TRBJ2-7; no definite D call. The V gene's germline CDR1 is LGHNA and CDR2 YNFKEQ. V was pared by 4 bases and J by 7 bases, with 23 bases between. The CDR3 is 16 amino acids. In DNA form, the CDR3 reads TGTGCCAGCAGCCCACTCGGCGGCACACGAAGTGGGGAGCAGTACTTC. Translation gives CASSPLGGTRSGEQYF.

This clonotype was recorded at least ten times. This sequence joins TRBV10-3 and TRBJ2-7; unclear D gene. CDR1 is ENHRY and CDR2 is SYGVKD in the germline V gene. With 11 bases removed from V and 4 bases from J, the gap between germline ends came to 15 bases. This CDR3 is 12 amino acids long. The DNA for the CDR3 is TGTGCCTCAAGCCCCGAGAGTTACGAGCAGTACTTC. Encoded protein: CASSPESYEQYF.

The table lists this clonotype with many counts. The V call is TRBV28, the J call TRBJ2-5, with a possible D match to TRBD2 (6 bases). The V end lost 5 bases, the J end lost 6 bases, and 10 bases lay between the germline ends. CDR3 size: 12 residues. Germline assignment: CDR1 MDHEN and CDR2 SYDVKM. CDR3 in amino acids: CASSPGRKTQYF. The CDR3 DNA reads as TGTGCCAGCAGTCCGGGGAGGAAGACCCAGTACTTC. Full variable domain (missing parts from reference TRBV28 and TRBJ2-5): DVKVTQSSRYLVKRTGEKVFLECVQDMDHENMFWYRQDPGLGLRLIYFSYDVKMKEKGDIPEGYSVSREKKERFSLILESASTNQTSMYLCASSPGRKTQYFGPGTRLLVL.

At least ten counts were recorded for this clonotype. The chain links TRBV6-6 to TRBJ2-2; D remains ambiguous. The germline V gene encodes CDR1 MNHNY and CDR2 SVGAGI (reference sequence). Trimming pared 2 bases from V and 6 bases from J, leaving 16 bases between. This CDR3 has 16 residues. CDR3 bases: TGTGCCAGCAGTTACGTCGAGCTCGGTATGGCCGGGGAGCTGTTTTTT. It yields the protein CASSYVELGMAGELFF.

This clonotype has a count of ten or more. This chain joins TRBV20-1 and TRBJ1-1, with 8 bases aligning to TRBD1. Trimming took 4 bases from V and 4 from J; bases not matched to a gene: 8. The CDR3 sequence is 14 residues long. Germline loops: CDR1 DFQATT, CDR2 SNEGSKA (reference sequence). This CDR3 is CSATPGQGGTEAFF. Written as DNA, the CDR3 is TGCAGTGCTACGCCAGGACAGGGAGGCACTGAAGCTTTCTTT.

Concerning this clonotype: This sequence may be a read error, since a much larger clone differs from it by one base. The chain joins TRBV5-8 to TRBJ1-2; 7 bases align to TRBD1. The CDR3 has 14 amino acids. Germline CDR1 is SGHTS and CDR2 is YDEGEE. The CDR3 DNA is TGTACCAGCGTCGACAGGGATTTTGCCTATGGCTACACCTTC. Translated, it gives CTSVDRDFAYGYTF.

Worth noting for this clonotype: Possible read error: a much larger clone is one base away. J is TRBJ1-2 and V is TRBV5-1; the D gene is possibly TRBD1 (5 bases). Germline V gives CDR1 SGHRS, CDR2 YFSETQ. The CDR3 has 15 amino acids. The V end was cut by 0 bases, the J end by 4 bases, with 13 bases between. CDR3 nucleotide sequence: TGCGCCAGCAGCTTGGAACGCGGGGCTCCCTATGGCTACACCTTC. The encoded protein is CASSLERGAPYGYTF.

V and J are TRBV25-1 and TRBJ1-1, with TRBD1 identical over 7 bases. V lost 8 bases, J lost 5 bases, and 11 bases stayed unmatched. This CDR3 is 14 amino acids long. From germline, CDR1 is MGHDK and CDR2 SYGVNS. In DNA form, the CDR3 reads TGTGCCAGCGTCGGTTGGCAGGGACAGACTGAAGCTTTCTTT. Protein: CASVGWQGQTEAFF.

There are many counts of this clonotype. The chain joins TRBV7-3 to TRBJ1-1, with D unclear. Trimming shortened V by 0 bases and J by 1 base, and 6 bases separated the two germline ends. This CDR3 is 14 amino acids long. CDR1 and CDR2 from the germline V gene are SGHTA and FQGTGA. The CDR3 coding sequence is TGTGCCAGCAGCTTAACTGGAGGGAACACTGAAGCTTTCTTT. Its protein product is CASSLTGGNTEAFF.